Following are 22 T cell receptor beta chains from one sample sequenced in a study of T cell changes during pregnancy in multiple sclerosis. Libraries were prepared by immunoSEQ multiplex PCR; TCRdb keeps only in-frame clonotypes and omits some of them. The top ten clones hold more than 8% of a sample with 73,000 or so clones, 90% of them seen once. The sample was peripheral blood, taken after pregnancy. These receptors were obtained from a female donor in good health, enrolled as a control in a pregnancy study.

The chain is built from TRBV4-3 and TRBJ1-4; no reliable D call. Germline V gene sequence: CDR1 LGHNA, CDR2 YSLEER. Trimming took off 2 bases at V and 4 bases at J, with 17 bases between the two ends. The CDR3 is 17 residues long. The CDR3 reads CASSQSGIGRYNEKLFF. DNA for the CDR3: TGCGCCAGCAGCCAAAGCGGAATTGGACGGTATAATGAAAAACTGTTTTTT.

This chain joins TRBV7-2 and TRBJ2-5, with TRBD2 matching 8 bases. J was trimmed by 1 base and V by 2 bases; bases with no gene match: 3. Germline CDR1 reads SGHTA; CDR2 reads FQGNSA. The CDR3 is made up of 15 amino acids. This chain's CDR3 is CASSLQRGSQETQYF. In DNA, the CDR3 is TGTGCCAGCAGCTTACAGCGGGGGAGCCAAGAGACCCAGTACTTC.

In this sample, this clone turned up a few times. This chain connects TRBV5-1 to TRBJ1-6, with 10 bases identical to TRBD1. This CDR3 spans 14 amino acids. Germline V CDR1 and CDR2: SGHRS, YFSETQ. The J segment lost 5 bases and the V segment lost 7 bases, leaving 3 bases of the junction unmatched. The CDR3 spells CASGQGENNSPLHF. DNA of the CDR3: TGCGCCAGCGGACAGGGGGAAAATAATTCACCCCTCCACTTT.

The J gene is TRBJ1-3, the V gene TRBV4-2, with no clear D. The CDR3 runs to 17 residues. V dropped 0 bases and J dropped 1 base, with 13 bases sitting between them. Germline V lookup: CDR1 LGHNA, CDR2 YNFKEQ. For the CDR3, the DNA is TGTGCCAGCAGCCAAGATACAACGGGGTTATCTGGAAACACCATATATTTT. Amino acids: CASSQDTTGLSGNTIYF.

The CDR3 loop is CASSPGTVGNQPQHF. CDR3 nucleotide sequence: TGCGCCAGCAGCCCAGGGACAGTGGGTAATCAGCCCCAGCATTTT. This chain joins TRBV5-1 and TRBJ1-5; 7 bases map to TRBD1. CDR3 length equals 15 residues. V was pared by 4 bases and J by 4 bases, with 8 bases of the junction left unmatched. The germline V gene encodes CDR1 SGHRS and CDR2 YFSETQ.

The rearrangement links TRBV5-1 to TRBJ2-1, with 8 bases identical to TRBD1. V lost 4 bases and J lost 6; bases outside the gene matches: 18. This CDR3 comprises 18 residues. Germline loops: CDR1 SGHRS, CDR2 YFSETQ. DNA for the CDR3: TGCGCCAGCAGCCCGGGAAGGACAGGGATATCTTTTGGCAATGAGCAGTTCTTC. This sequence encodes CASSPGRTGISFGNEQFF.

The chain uses TRBV5-5 and TRBJ1-2; a weak D match, TRBD1 (5 bases). Trimming took 0 bases from V and 2 from J, leaving 5 bases between them. There are 13 residues in the CDR3. CDR1 is SGHKS and CDR2 is YYEKEE in the germline V gene (reference sequence). The CDR3 sequence is CASSLGQNYGYTF. CDR3 nucleotide sequence: TGTGCCAGCAGCTTGGGACAGAACTATGGCTACACCTTC.

The CDR3 DNA sequence: TGTGCCAGTAGTTCGTCCAGGGACAATTCCTATGGCTACACCTTC. It specifies CASSSSRDNSYGYTF. The chain employs TRBV19 and TRBJ1-2, with a possible D match to TRBD1 (6 bases). CDR3 length equals 15 residues. Germline CDR1 and CDR2: LNHDA and SQIVND (reference sequence). V was shortened by 5 bases and J by 4 bases, with 17 bases between the two germline ends. Filled out from reference TRBV19 and TRBJ1-2, the complete variable domain reads DGGITQSPKYLFRKEGQNVTLSCEQNLNHDAMYWYRQDPGQGLRLIYYSQIVNDFQKGDIAEGYSVSREKKESFPLTVTSAQKNPTAFYLCASSSSRDNSYGYTFGSGTRLTVV.

V gene TRBV16 combines with J gene TRBJ2-3; D is ambiguous. The germline V and J ends were trimmed by 6 bases and 0 bases, with 7 bases remaining between them. Germline V CDR1 and CDR2: KGHSY, FQNENV. This CDR3 region has 13 residues. CDR3 sequence: CASSPTSTDTQYF. The CDR3 DNA sequence: TGTGCCAGCAGTCCGACTAGCACAGATACGCAGTATTTT.

This clone appeared once. The chain uses TRBV27 and TRBJ1-3, with 10 positions matching TRBD1. Trimming took 4 bases from V and 3 from J; bases not matched to a gene: 6. The CDR3 is 16 amino acids. The V gene's germline CDR1 is MNHEY and CDR2 SMNVEV (reference sequence). DNA for the CDR3: TGTGCCAGCAGTTCCAGACAGGGGGCACTTGGAAACACCATATATTTT. Its protein product is CASSSRQGALGNTIYF.

V is TRBV7-2 and J is TRBJ2-3; perhaps TRBD2 as D (6 bases). CDR3 length: 18 residues. V shed 1 base and J shed 0 bases, with 17 bases lying between them. From germline, CDR1 is SGHTA and CDR2 FQGNSA. The CDR3 region has the DNA TGTGCCAGCAGCTTAGGGCTAGCGACCTGGAGGAGCACAGATACGCAGTATTTT. It is translated as CASSLGLATWRSTDTQYF.

The gene calls are TRBV10-1 and TRBJ2-1, with 10 bases matching TRBD2. The germline CDR1 and CDR2 sequences are WNHNN and SYGVQD (reference sequence). There are 17 residues in the CDR3. V was clipped by 0 bases and J by 10 bases; unmatched bases: 12. The CDR3 sequence: CASSESPLAGHRWEQFF. CDR3 coding DNA: TGCGCCAGCAGTGAGTCCCCACTAGCGGGGCATCGTTGGGAGCAGTTCTTC.

The CDR3 DNA is TGTGCCAGCAGCCAAGCAGGTCTCGGAAAGCGGGATTACAATGAGCAGTTCTTC. Its translation: CASSQAGLGKRDYNEQFF. This rearrangement joins TRBV4-2 to TRBJ2-1; 7 bases fit TRBD2. V lost 1 base, J lost 4 bases, and 13 bases stayed unmatched. This CDR3 comprises 18 residues. Per the germline V gene, CDR1 is LGHNA and CDR2 is YNFKEQ.

The CDR3 DNA reads TGTGCCAGCACCGTTACGGGACAGGGTAACTACGAGCAGTACTTC. Its translation: CASTVTGQGNYEQYF. This chain uses TRBV7-2 with TRBJ2-7; 9 bases fit TRBD1. The CDR3 extends over 15 amino acids. Germline V gene sequence: CDR1 SGHTA, CDR2 FQGNSA. Trimming cost V 7 bases and J 3 bases; bases outside gene matches: 10.

CDR3 residues: CASSWAENTEAFF. The CDR3 nucleotides read TGCGCCAGTTCTTGGGCAGAGAACACTGAAGCTTTCTTT. The rearrangement links TRBV5-1 to TRBJ1-1; no clear D. V was cut by 8 bases and J by 1 base, with 12 bases left in between. The CDR3 length is 13 residues. Per the germline V gene, CDR1 is SGHRS and CDR2 is YFSETQ.

This chain uses TRBV7-2 with TRBJ2-3; TRBD2 agrees at 10 bases. This CDR3 is 17 amino acids long. Germline CDR1 is SGHTA and CDR2 is FQGNSA. The trim removed 5 bases at V and 6 bases at J, leaving 14 bases unmatched. The CDR3 loop is CASSQRPAGGPWDTQYF. The CDR3 DNA sequence: TGTGCCAGCAGCCAGCGCCCAGCGGGAGGGCCGTGGGATACGCAGTATTTT. The variable domain in full, with the rest retrieved from reference TRBV7-2 and TRBJ2-3, is GAGVSQSPSNKVTEKGKDVELRCDPISGHTALYWYRQSLGQGLEFLIYFQGNSAPDKSGLPSDRFSAERTGGSVSTLTIQRTQQEDSAVYLCASSQRPAGGPWDTQYFGPGTRLTVL.

The chain joins TRBV18 to TRBJ1-1; TRBD1 might be the D (6 bases). V lost 5 bases to trimming and J lost 4 bases, with 11 bases between them. CDR1 is KGHSH, CDR2 LQKENI, per germline. The CDR3 extends over 13 amino acids. Here the CDR3 reads CASSEQGSTEAFF. As DNA, the CDR3 is TGTGCCAGCTCAGAACAGGGAAGCACTGAAGCTTTCTTT.

V and J are TRBV9 and TRBJ2-5; perhaps TRBD1 as D (6 bases). Deletions cut 0 bases from V and 0 bases from J, with 9 bases between. This CDR3 comprises 15 residues. Germline lookup yields CDR1 SGDLS and CDR2 YYNGEE. The CDR3 loop is CASSVGKGDQETQYF. CDR3 in DNA: TGTGCCAGCAGCGTAGGGAAGGGGGACCAAGAGACCCAGTACTTC.

V and J are TRBV7-2 and TRBJ2-7; D may be TRBD1 (5 bases). Germline V CDR1 and CDR2: SGHTA, FQGNSA. V was pared by 4 bases and J by 4 bases, with 20 bases between. The CDR3 has 16 residues. The CDR3 DNA reads as TGTGCCAGCAGCTCGATCGCCCTGGGGCCTCGTTACGAGCAGTACTTC. Translated, it gives CASSSIALGPRYEQYF.

The chain employs TRBV6-6 and TRBJ2-7, with 8 positions matching TRBD2. This CDR3 comprises 14 residues. Germline V lookup: CDR1 MNHNY, CDR2 SVGAGI (reference sequence). Trimming removed 5 bases from V and 0 bases from J; junction bases left unmatched: 3. CDR3 amino acids: CASSTGTSSYEQYF. CDR3 nucleotide sequence: TGTGCCAGCAGTACCGGGACTAGCTCCTACGAGCAGTACTTC.

The chain is built from TRBV29-1 and TRBJ1-2; D unclear. The CDR3 contains 11 residues. Germline assignment: CDR1 SQVTM and CDR2 ANQGSEA. V gave up 8 bases and J gave up 12 bases, with 19 bases separating them. DNA for the CDR3: TGCAGCCTCGGTGAGGGTTTGGGGAACACCTTC. Its protein product is CSLGEGLGNTF.

The chain uses TRBV27 and TRBJ1-2; the match to TRBD1 covers 9 bases. The CDR3 is 17 amino acids. J gave up 4 bases and V 1 base, and 10 bases lay outside the gene matches. Germline CDR1 reads MNHEY; CDR2 reads SMNVEV (reference sequence). CDR3 DNA: TGTGCCAGCAGTTTATTAGCCGGGACAGGGAACGCCTATGGCTACACCTTC. Its protein product is CASSLLAGTGNAYGYTF.